These 3 T cell receptor beta chains share one sample of origin, sequenced in a study of beta chain bispecific antibodies for T cell cancers. Findings of the study overall: The leukemia cells, rather than normal T cells, gave most of the targeted TRBV signal.

What these receptors recognize is not known. Expansion lasted around 3 days, with either anti-CD3 antibody OKT3 or CD3/CD28 beads. TCRdb ran MiXCR on the 5' RACE reads and lists one entry per CDR3 protein. The sample includes 20,000 to 25,000 distinct CDR3 sequences, around 2.4% of them seen just once. Sequences were obtained from healthy donor T cells cultured with leukemia cells. These receptors were collected from a human donor in good health. Some clones in this sample may be carry-over from other donors' samples.

This clonotype was recorded at least ten times. The chain carries TRBV27 and TRBJ1-6, with 9 bases that match TRBD1. CDR3 length equals 13 residues. The germline V gene has CDR1 MNHEY and CDR2 SMNVEV (reference sequence). After removal of 6 bases from V and 6 bases from J, the junction contained 0 bases not matched to a gene. The CDR3 here is CASRDRGNSPLHF. In DNA, the CDR3 is TGTGCCAGCAGGGACAGGGGTAATTCACCCCTCCACTTT.

The chain uses TRBV6-1 and TRBJ2-1; the D is unclear. V shed 5 bases and J shed 8 bases, with 13 bases lying between them. This CDR3 region has 13 residues. Germline V CDR1 and CDR2: MNHNS, SASEGT. The CDR3 sequence is CASSTQTFYEQFF. The CDR3 nucleotides read TGTGCCAGCAGTACTCAGACATTCTATGAGCAGTTCTTC.

This clonotype was found a few times. The V and J genes are TRBV19 and TRBJ1-5; TRBD1 matches 11 bases. The CDR3 loop spans 16 amino acids. CDR1 and CDR2 (germline): LNHDA, SQIVND (reference sequence). Trimming cost V 6 bases and J 5 bases; bases outside gene matches: 9. CDR3: CASRALRDRGDQPQHF. The CDR3 DNA sequence: TGTGCCAGTAGGGCCCTCCGGGACAGGGGGGATCAGCCCCAGCATTTT.